The sequence of this TCR beta chain was determined in a study of blood T cell repertoires in COVID-19 (TCRdb year 2020). A note on the overall study: Collaborator samples came from the United States, Italy and Spain and covered acute and convalescent phases of COVID-19. A freely available public database, intended as a resource for researchers studying the immune response to SARS-CoV-2, is where the repertoires were released. The material from the prospective study consisted of cDNA or gDNA derived from T cells, B-cell-depleted T cells, or PBMCs. The sample metadata nearly always contained a de-identified subject ID, COVID-19 status, age in years and sex. HLA class I and class II types, where available, came from metadata supplied by the sample provider rather than from assay-based typing. Samples came from the ongoing ImmuneRACE study (first 160 participants) plus 1,254 subjects from 6 global collaborators. Deeply sampled blood TCRbeta repertoires from subjects exposed to, actively infected with, or recovered from COVID-19 were included in the dataset.

Details on this clone: There is no known antigen for this receptor. An end of the junction differs from the germline gene, which may be a read error.

TCRbeta CDR3 regions were amplified from genomic DNA by means of the immunoSEQ Assay, a bias-controlled multiplex PCR. Per the authors' processing: The number of nucleated cells in each sample was estimated by amplification of reference gene primers within the assay. To quantify the absolute abundance of each unique TCRbeta CDR3 rearrangement, sequence reads were collapsed and filtered. For each sample, productive Simpson clonality was calculated by taking the square root of Simpson's diversity index across productive rearrangements. Held by TCRdb, this immuneACCESS table contains in-frame sequences only and omits some clones. Under half of the omission traces to an unresolved V gene where checked; the cause of the rest is unknown. Clone size and V and J calls were adopted from that table, with D and trimming inferred from the DNA. The table for this sample lists about 120,000 clones; 80% to 85% of them were counted only once. About 3.8% of the sample belongs to the ten largest clones.

The collaborating institutions used their own protocols to collect whole blood in K2EDTA tubes. For TCRbeta analysis, collaborators shipped samples as frozen whole blood, isolated PBMCs, or DNA extracted from either of those sample types. The germline V gene sets CDR1 to ENHRY and CDR2 to SYGVKD. Spanning cysteine to phenylalanine, the CDR3 consists of 13 amino acids. This entry keeps only the CDR3 DNA: 39 bases, framed from base 1. Overall study outcomes, separate from this receptor: The amount of clinical and demographic metadata varied by source and participant and was provided uncurated.

Sequences were obtained from peripheral blood. The origin of this receptor is a woman aged 50 to 65 with acute or convalescent COVID-19. The rearrangement joined TRBV10-3 to TRBJ1-2; a confident D gene designation cannot be given. The DNA sequence follows: TGTGCCATCAGTGGTACAGACCTGTATGACTACACCTTC. It specifies CAISGTDLYDYTF.